This TCR beta chain was identified during a study of blood T cell repertoires in COVID-19. Only in-frame clones appear in the TCRdb table, and some are missing; sequencing was by immunoSEQ multiplex PCR. This sample has over 85,000 clones, with 80% to 90% found just once. This receptor was identified in a woman of 80 years or more with acute or convalescent COVID-19. Sequencing was carried out using peripheral blood.

The CDR3 DNA follows: TGTGCCAGCAGCCCCACCGGGGGGGCCGGGACCCAGTACTTC. Protein: CASSPTGGAGTQYF. The J gene is TRBJ2-5, the V gene TRBV11-3; 8 bases agree with TRBD2. The CDR3 runs 14 residues. CDR1 SGHNT and CDR2 YENEEA come from the germline V gene. J was trimmed by 7 bases and V by 5 bases; bases with no gene match: 9.